This is a list of T cell receptor beta chains from one sample in a study of T cells in Graves' hyperthyroidism and ophthalmopathy. TCRdb itself ran the multiplex PCR reads through MiXCR, one entry per CDR3 protein. The profile shows 500,000 to 600,000 distinct CDR3 sequences, 20% of them singletons. The source material was blood. Source of these receptors: a man aged 40-55 years with Graves' ophthalmopathy. Both conserved end residues are part of each CDR3. A D gene is named only where the DNA matches it firmly. Size values are once, few and many counts, or a class for expanded clones, and some rows have none.

NA	NA	TRBV2	TRBJ1-1	CASSETVLGAFF	TGTGCCAGCAGTGAAACGGTGCTAGGGGCTTTCTTT
NA	few	TRBV27	TRBJ1-1	CASRRGDEAFF	TGTGCCAGCCGCCGGGGGGATGAAGCTTTCTTT
NA	NA	TRBV19	TRBJ2-5	CASSGISKQETQYF	TGTGCCAGCTCGGGAATCAGCAAACAAGAGACCCAGTACTTC
NA	many	TRBV28	TRBJ1-3	CASEYRDGNTIYF	TGTGCCAGTGAATACAGAGATGGAAACACCATATATTTT
TRBD1	NA	TRBV30	TRBJ2-4	CAWSGQGSKNIQYF	TGTGCCTGGAGTGGACAGGGAAGCAAAAACATTCAGTACTTC
TRBD1	NA	TRBV13	TRBJ2-1	CASSLGQNSEQFF	TGTGCCAGCAGCCTGGGACAGAACAGTGAGCAGTTCTTC
NA	few	TRBV5-1	TRBJ2-3	CASSLGSDTDTQYF	TGCGCCAGCAGCTTGGGATCAGACACAGATACGCAGTATTTT
NA	NA	TRBV28	TRBJ1-5	CASSYSGQPQHF	TGTGCCAGCAGTTACTCGGGTCAGCCCCAGCATTTT
NA	many	TRBV18	TRBJ2-1	CASSPQGVEQFF	TGTGCCAGCTCACCTCAGGGCGTTGAGCAGTTCTTC
TRBD1	many	TRBV20-1	TRBJ2-7	CSAFTGTERFYEQYF	TGCAGTGCTTTCACCGGGACAGAGAGGTTCTACGAGCAGTACTTC
TRBD2	many	TRBV7-2	TRBJ2-1	CASSWTSGNTNEQFF	TGTGCCAGCAGCTGGACTAGCGGGAATACAAATGAGCAGTTCTTC
NA	many	TRBV7-6	TRBJ2-3	CASSFGGGATDTQYF	TGTGCCAGCAGCTTTGGTGGGGGGGCAACAGATACGCAGTATTTT
TRBD2	NA	TRBV7-7	TRBJ2-1	CASSLVPLGLAGGEQFF	TGTGCTAGCAGCTTAGTTCCCCTAGGACTAGCGGGGGGCGAGCAGTTCTTC
NA	NA	TRBV19	TRBJ2-1	CASNTGTTTYNEQFF	TGTGCCAGTAACACCGGGACAACTACCTACAATGAGCAGTTCTTC
NA	few	TRBV3-1	TRBJ2-3	CASSQVVGVRDTQYF	TGTGCCAGCAGCCAAGTAGTCGGGGTGCGAGATACGCAGTATTTT
NA	many	TRBV3-1	TRBJ2-5	CASSQGQRSQETQYF	TGTGCCAGCAGCCAAGGACAGCGCTCCCAAGAGACCCAGTACTTC
TRBD1	many	TRBV12-3/TRBV12-4	TRBJ2-5	CASRRIGGAETQYF	TGTGCCAGCAGGAGGATAGGGGGCGCGGAGACCCAGTACTTC
TRBD2	NA	TRBV28	TRBJ2-1	CASSSSGRINNEQFF	TGTGCCAGCAGTTCTAGCGGGAGAATCAACAATGAGCAGTTCTTC
NA	few	TRBV5-1	TRBJ1-4	CASSSTGSVSEKLFF	TGCGCCAGCAGCTCTACAGGGAGTGTTAGTGAAAAACTGTTTTTT
NA	few	TRBV6-1	TRBJ2-1	CASTGTGTDEQFF	TGTGCCAGCACGGGAACCGGGACGGATGAGCAGTTCTTC
NA	few	TRBV6-2/TRBV6-3	TRBJ1-6	CASSSRPHSDSPLHF	TGTGCCAGCAGTTCCCGACCCCATTCTGATTCACCCCTCCACTTT
NA	NA	TRBV5-1	TRBJ2-7	CASSLAPGEPYEQYF	TGCGCCAGCAGCTTGGCGCCAGGAGAGCCCTACGAGCAGTACTTC
TRBD1	NA	TRBV20-1	TRBJ1-5	CSARDGDRFGNQPQHF	TGCAGTGCTAGAGATGGGGACAGGTTTGGCAATCAGCCCCAGCATTTT
NA	few	TRBV30	TRBJ1-2	CAWSVGTTKADGYTF	TGTGCCTGGAGTGTAGGAACGACTAAAGCCGACGGCTACACCTTC
TRBD2	many	TRBV6-1	TRBJ2-5	CASIRTSGGYQETQYF	TGTGCCAGCATTCGGACTAGCGGGGGGTACCAAGAGACCCAGTACTTC
TRBD2	NA	TRBV7-8	TRBJ2-2	CASSGGLAGGAVRNTGELFF	TGTGCCAGCAGCGGGGGACTAGCGGGAGGCGCGGTGAGGAACACCGGGGAGCTGTTTTTT
NA	NA	TRBV29-1	TRBJ2-1	CSFANRNEQFF	TGCAGCTTCGCAAACAGGAATGAGCAGTTCTTC
NA	many	TRBV7-9	TRBJ2-7	CASSPGGEQYF	TGTGCCAGCAGCCCCGGGGGCGAGCAGTACTTC
NA	many	TRBV12-3/TRBV12-4	TRBJ1-5	CASSLRDVSNQPQHF	TGTGCCAGCAGTTTAAGGGACGTTAGCAATCAGCCCCAGCATTTT
NA	few	TRBV27	TRBJ2-7	CASSPRGSVYEQYF	TGTGCCAGCAGCCCCCGGGGGTCCGTCTACGAGCAGTACTTC
NA	NA	TRBV7-2	TRBJ2-7	CASSVSAYEQYF	TGTGCCAGCAGCGTTAGCGCCTACGAGCAGTACTTC
NA	many	TRBV28	TRBJ2-7	CASSFVGSGYEQYF	TGTGCCAGCAGTTTCGTGGGGTCTGGCTACGAGCAGTACTTC
NA	many	TRBV2	TRBJ2-5	CASSDALSGNLETQYF	TGTGCCAGCAGTGACGCTCTTTCCGGGAATCTAGAGACCCAGTACTTC
NA	NA	TRBV28	TRBJ1-1	CASARGRGWTASEAFF	TGTGCCAGCGCCCGGGGCCGGGGTTGGACCGCGTCTGAAGCTTTCTTT
NA	NA	TRBV29-1	TRBJ2-7	CSVDGGLDEQYF	TGCAGCGTTGATGGGGGGCTGGACGAGCAGTACTTC
TRBD1	few	TRBV6-1	TRBJ1-1	CASRRTGGQAFF	TGTGCCAGCCGCCGGACAGGGGGACAAGCTTTCTTT
NA	few	TRBV19	TRBJ1-5	CASSPVRGPHSNQPQHF	TGTGCCAGTAGCCCCGTAAGGGGCCCACATAGCAATCAGCCCCAGCATTTT
NA	many	TRBV11-2	TRBJ2-5	CASSRDGYQETQYF	TGTGCCAGCAGCCGCGACGGTTACCAAGAGACCCAGTACTTC
NA	many	TRBV7-2	TRBJ2-2	CASSSKRLVGKGGELFF	TGTGCCAGCAGCTCCAAACGACTAGTTGGAAAGGGCGGGGAGCTGTTTTTT
TRBD1	few	TRBV6-2/TRBV6-3	TRBJ2-3	CASSALQGATDTQYF	TGTGCCAGCAGTGCACTACAGGGGGCCACAGATACGCAGTATTTT
TRBD2	many	TRBV11-1	TRBJ2-1	CASSSGLAGGFSNEQFF	TGTGCCAGCAGTTCGGGACTAGCGGGGGGTTTTTCGAATGAGCAGTTCTTC
NA	few	TRBV20-1	TRBJ2-2	CSADPGGPTGELFF	TGCAGTGCAGACCCCGGGGGGCCCACCGGGGAGCTGTTTTTT
TRBD2	many	TRBV11-2	TRBJ2-3	CASSLGPAGGIDTQYF	TGTGCCAGCAGCTTAGGACCAGCGGGAGGAATAGATACGCAGTATTTT
TRBD1	NA	TRBV20-1	TRBJ2-1	CSARTNRGTYNEQFF	TGCAGTGCTCGTACAAACAGGGGAACCTACAATGAGCAGTTCTTC
NA	few	TRBV7-8	TRBJ2-5	CASSLGRLWTFQETQYF	TGTGCCAGCAGCTTAGGAAGATTGTGGACCTTCCAAGAGACCCAGTACTTC
NA	NA	TRBV5-1	TRBJ2-7	CASSLGQTSIHYEQYF	TGCGCCAGCAGCTTGGGGCAGACTTCGATCCACTACGAGCAGTACTTC
TRBD2	NA	TRBV2	TRBJ2-7	CASSGLAGVGEQYF	TGTGCCAGCAGTGGACTAGCGGGAGTTGGTGAGCAGTACTTC